The rows below give T cell receptor beta chains drawn from one sample of a study of T-cell memory formation after mild COVID-19. TCRdb recomputed calls from the 5' RACE reads with MiXCR, one row per CDR3 protein. This table holds hundreds of thousands of distinct CDR3 sequences, about a fifth found once. The source material was PBMCs or a T cell subset sorted from them (not recorded which). Receptors were obtained from an adult woman who had mild COVID-19 (a few samples of this study predate the infection). Cell type and time point are not known. Each CDR3 is given with its conserved first and last residue. The D gene is left open where the match is weak. Not every row has a clone size; where given, it reads once, few, many or a size class.

TRBD1	TRBV30	few	TRBJ2-2	TGTGCCTGGGGACAGGGTTTTGGCGGGGAGCTGTTTTTT	CAWGQGFGGELFF
-	TRBV19	few	TRBJ1-1	TGTGCCAGTTCCTGGGGCGCGTACACTGAAGCTTTCTTT	CASSWGAYTEAFF
-	TRBV7-9	few	TRBJ2-5	TGTGCCAGCAGCTCCGCTGCAGAGACCCAGTACTTC	CASSSAAETQYF
TRBD2	TRBV9	few	TRBJ2-1	TGTGCCAGCAGCGTAGCTAGCGGGACAATGAATGAGCAGTTCTTC	CASSVASGTMNEQFF
-	TRBV3-1	many	TRBJ2-1	TGTGCCAGCAGCCCCACCTCGGGGGGCGTCTACAATGAGCAGTTCTTC	CASSPTSGGVYNEQFF
TRBD1	TRBV5-1	few	TRBJ2-7	TGCGCCAGTTCCTCAGGGGGCCCCTACGAGCAGTACTTC	CASSSGGPYEQYF
TRBD1	TRBV7-9	-	TRBJ1-2	TGTGCCAGCAGCCCGCCGACAGGGGGAGTCTATGGCTACACCTTC	CASSPPTGGVYGYTF
-	TRBV5-1	-	TRBJ1-4	TGCGCCAGCAGCTTGGGGGTGGTGACCGCGAATGAAAAACTGTTTTTT	CASSLGVVTANEKLFF
-	TRBV10-3	-	TRBJ2-2	TGTGCCATCAGTGAGTTTGGGGCGACCGGGGAGCTGTTTTTT	CAISEFGATGELFF
-	TRBV4-2	-	TRBJ2-2	TGTGCCAGCAGCCAAGATCCCGGAAAGAACACCGGGGAGCTGTTTTTT	CASSQDPGKNTGELFF
-	TRBV27	-	TRBJ2-5	TGTGCCAGCGGGATACAAGAGACCCAGTACTTC	CASGIQETQYF
-	TRBV4-1	-	TRBJ1-1	TGCGCCAGCAGCCAAGAATCACCCTTGAACACTGAAGCTTTCTTT	CASSQESPLNTEAFF
-	TRBV20-1	-	TRBJ2-7	TGCAGTGCTAGGGGAGAGACAGGAGGTTACGAGCAGTACTTC	CSARGETGGYEQYF
-	TRBV12-3/TRBV12-4	few	TRBJ2-1	TGTGCCAGCAGTTTCTTCATTACAGGGTACAATGAGCAGTTCTTC	CASSFFITGYNEQFF
-	TRBV7-6	-	TRBJ2-1	TGTGCCAGCAGCTTTAGTATCTACAATGAGCAGTTCTTC	CASSFSIYNEQFF
-	TRBV24-1	few	TRBJ2-1	TGTGCCACCAGCTTTTACAATGAGCAGTTCTTC	CATSFYNEQFF
TRBD1	TRBV10-3	-	TRBJ2-7	TGTGCCATCAGTGATCCGGACAGGGGCTACGAGCAGTACTTC	CAISDPDRGYEQYF
-	TRBV5-5	few	TRBJ1-5	TGTGCCAGCAGCCAACGACCGGATCAGCCCCAGCATTTT	CASSQRPDQPQHF
TRBD2	TRBV20-1	few	TRBJ2-1	TGCAGTGCTAGAGATCTTGCGGGAGGGACTCTCGGCGACAATGAGCAGTTCTTC	CSARDLAGGTLGDNEQFF
-	TRBV5-1	many	TRBJ2-7	TGCGCCAGCAGCCTAGCTGGGAGCTCCTACGAGCAGTACTTC	CASSLAGSSYEQYF
TRBD2	TRBV7-9	-	TRBJ2-5	TGTGCCAGCACCCCTCCCGGGACTAGCGGGGGAGAGACCCAGTACTTC	CASTPPGTSGGETQYF
-	TRBV12-3/TRBV12-4	-	TRBJ2-7	TGTGCCAGCAGTAAGGGACTGATTAAGACCTACGAGCAGTACTTC	CASSKGLIKTYEQYF
-	TRBV7-2	many	TRBJ2-1	TGTGCCAGCAGTCCGGGTTACAATGAGCAGTTCTTC	CASSPGYNEQFF
-	TRBV9	-	TRBJ1-2	TGTGCCAGCAGGGACGGTACCTATGGCTACACCTTC	CASRDGTYGYTF
TRBD1	TRBV5-8	many	TRBJ1-2	TGTGCCAGCAGCTTGGATCGACAGGGATACTATGGCTACACCTTC	CASSLDRQGYYGYTF
-	TRBV7-8	-	TRBJ2-7	TGTGCCAGCAGCTTAGTGGTCCACGAGCAGTACTTC	CASSLVVHEQYF
-	TRBV12-3/TRBV12-4	few	TRBJ2-7	TGTGCCAGCAGTTTAAGTGGAGGAAAGAACTACGAGCAGTACTTC	CASSLSGGKNYEQYF
TRBD2	TRBV9	-	TRBJ2-5	TGTGCCAGCAGCGCCGGGGGGGCTAAGTTCGAGACCCAGTACTTC	CASSAGGAKFETQYF
-	TRBV5-6	few	TRBJ2-1	TGTGCCAGCAGTAGGTACTACAATGAGCAGTTCTTC	CASSRYYNEQFF
-	TRBV6-5	many	TRBJ1-2	TGTGCCAGCAGTTACGGACAGAGCTATGGCTACACCTTC	CASSYGQSYGYTF
TRBD2	TRBV7-2	few	TRBJ2-5	TGTGCCAGCAGCCCCCAAGCGGGAGTTCGAGAGACCCAGTACTTC	CASSPQAGVRETQYF
-	TRBV14	few	TRBJ2-3	TGTGCCAGCAGCCAAGATGTCCGGCCAGATACGCAGTATTTT	CASSQDVRPDTQYF
TRBD1	TRBV12-3/TRBV12-4	few	TRBJ2-3	TGTGCCAGCAGTTTAGCGACCTACCGACTGGACAGGCCAGATACGCAGTATTTT	CASSLATYRLDRPDTQYF
-	TRBV2	-	TRBJ1-5	TGTGCCAGCAGCCTCGGGGACAATCAGCCCCAGCATTTT	CASSLGDNQPQHF
-	TRBV6-1	few	TRBJ1-2	TGTGCCACCGACAGCACAACTAACTATGGCTACACCTTC	CATDSTTNYGYTF
-	TRBV9	-	TRBJ1-2	TGTGCCAGCCGGGCTAACTATGGCTACACCTTC	CASRANYGYTF
-	TRBV19	-	TRBJ2-2	TGTGCCAGTAGACTACAGGAGAACACCGGGGAGCTGTTTTTT	CASRLQENTGELFF
-	TRBV14	many	TRBJ1-6	TGTGCCAGCAGCCAAGGGCAGACCAAGAATTCACCCCTCCACTTT	CASSQGQTKNSPLHF
TRBD2	TRBV4-2	few	TRBJ2-7	TGTGCCAGCAGTCGACTAGCGGGGGGGCCTGACGAGCAGTACTTC	CASSRLAGGPDEQYF
TRBD1	TRBV9	-	TRBJ2-7	TGTGCCAGCAGTCGCTACACAGGGGCTGGTTACGAGCAGTACTTC	CASSRYTGAGYEQYF
-	TRBV15	-	TRBJ2-1	TGTGCCACCAGCAGAGATCGGGAGACACCCTCCTACAATGAGCAGTTCTTC	CATSRDRETPSYNEQFF
TRBD1	TRBV12-3/TRBV12-4	-	TRBJ2-1	TGTGCCAGCGGAGGGACAGGGAATTTCAATGAGCAGTTCTTC	CASGGTGNFNEQFF
TRBD2	TRBV6-5	many	TRBJ2-1	TGTGCCAGCAGTTACCGAAGTAGCGGGGGGGCATATGAGCAGTTCTTC	CASSYRSSGGAYEQFF
-	TRBV6-5	few	TRBJ1-5	TGTGCCAGCAGGCCGACGGGACACTATAGCAATCAGCCCCAGCATTTT	CASRPTGHYSNQPQHF
-	TRBV6-5	few	TRBJ1-2	TGTGCCAGCAGTTACGGAGCGGCACCCCATGGCTACACCTTC	CASSYGAAPHGYTF
-	TRBV6-2/TRBV6-3	-	TRBJ2-7	TGTGCCAGCAGCCGACCCGTCAGGGGAGGGGAGCAGTACTTC	CASSRPVRGGEQYF
TRBD1	TRBV29-1	-	TRBJ1-3	TGCAGCGTCATAATACACAGGGGGCGAGATCCTGGAAACACCATATATTTT	CSVIIHRGRDPGNTIYF
-	TRBV7-6	-	TRBJ2-5	TGTGCCGGCAGTCCGCCAAAGTGGGGCCAGTACTTC	CAGSPPKWGQYF
-	TRBV5-5	many	TRBJ1-1	TGTGCCAGCAGCTTTACGTCGGGCGGGGGATCTGAAGCTTTCTTT	CASSFTSGGGSEAFF
-	TRBV15	few	TRBJ2-2	TGTGCCACCAGCAGAGATAAATCCTCGCTGGAGCTGTTTTTT	CATSRDKSSLELFF
TRBD2	TRBV24-1	-	TRBJ2-7	TGTGCCACCAGTGACAGCGGGGGGATTGGCGAGCAGTACTTC	CATSDSGGIGEQYF
TRBD1	TRBV5-1	few	TRBJ2-3	TGCGCCAGCAGCTTATGGACAGGACTGACAGATACGCAGTATTTT	CASSLWTGLTDTQYF
-	TRBV7-3	-	TRBJ1-2	TGTGCCAGCAGCGCCGGGACTACCTATGGCTACACCTTC	CASSAGTTYGYTF
TRBD1	TRBV7-6	-	TRBJ1-6	TGTGCCAGCAGCTTAGCCCCGACAGGGAGTGACTATAATTCACCCCTCCACTTT	CASSLAPTGSDYNSPLHF
TRBD2	TRBV11-2	-	TRBJ2-1	TGTGCCAGCAGCTTTGGACTAGCGGGAACCGATGAGCAGTTCTTC	CASSFGLAGTDEQFF
-	TRBV12-3/TRBV12-4	-	TRBJ2-3	TGTGCCAGCAGAAGGGGGTTCAACACAGATACGCAGTATTTT	CASRRGFNTDTQYF
TRBD1	TRBV25-1	-	TRBJ1-2	TGTGCCAGCAGTGAACTGCACAGGGGGAACTATGGCTACACCTTC	CASSELHRGNYGYTF
-	TRBV20-1	-	TRBJ1-1	TGCAGTGCTAGCTCCAGACAGGAAGCTTTCTTT	CSASSRQEAFF